This T cell receptor beta chain was recorded in a study of blood T cells in healthy people across ages. Regarding the study as a whole: Naive CD4+ cell counts and diversity both ran higher in long-lived than in aged donors.

The CDR3 extends over 13 amino acids. Germline values: CDR1 SQVTM, CDR2 ANQGSEA. The ends were cut back, 4 bases at V and 1 base at J, with 8 bases in the middle. The use of a sample-barcoded 5' primer and a J-beta primer mix characterized a second PCR of about 7 to 12 cycles. One entry per CDR3 protein, called by TCRdb with MiXCR from the 5' RACE reads. The sample lists around 1,000,000 distinct CDR3 sequences, approximately 25% occurring once. This clonotype has just a few counts. The target antigen is unknown. In addition, the sample was reused for a study of T cells of mothers and their children. Per that study: Similar effects of thymic selection on TCR recombination output were recorded in related and unrelated pairs.

This receptor was identified in a girl between 2 and 10 years old in good health. This chain links TRBV29-1 with TRBJ2-1, with D unclear. Sequencing was done on a sample of blood. CDR3 sequence: CSVVKISYNEQFF. DNA for the CDR3: TGCAGCGTTGTTAAAATTTCCTACAATGAGCAGTTCTTC.